The 22 T cell receptor beta chains reported below all come from one sample, sequenced in a study of identifying expanded T cells in peripheral blood. Method: immunoSEQ multiplex PCR; TCRdb's copy keeps in-frame clones and lacks some. The table has approximately 120,000 clones, about 85% seen once. Specimen: blood. These receptors were obtained from a person between 18 and 70 years old in good health.

This chain connects TRBV6-1 to TRBJ1-5, with TRBD1 matching 9 bases. The CDR3 spans 19 residues. Trimming removed 4 bases from V and 2 bases from J; junction bases left unmatched: 15. In germline, CDR1 is MNHNS, CDR2 SASEGT. As DNA, the CDR3 is TGTGCCAGCAGTGTTCCACGGGACAGGGTGATTATCGGCAATCAGCCCCAGCATTTT. This gives the protein CASSVPRDRVIIGNQPQHF.

The V and J genes are TRBV11-2 and TRBJ1-1; a weak D match, TRBD1 (6 bases). Per germline, CDR1 SGHAT and CDR2 FQNNGV. This CDR3 has 14 residues. The V end lost 4 bases, the J end lost 6 bases, and 15 bases lay between the germline ends. CDR3 in DNA: TGTGCCAGCAGCTCACAACAGGGTGGTGCTGAAGCTTTCTTT. This sequence encodes CASSSQQGGAEAFF.

The chain is built from TRBV6-6 and TRBJ1-2; D possibly corresponds to TRBD1 (6 bases). The CDR3 is 14 amino acids. V was cut by 5 bases and J by 2 bases, with 12 bases left in between. Germline V lookup: CDR1 MNHNY, CDR2 SVGAGI (reference sequence). The CDR3 nucleotides read TGTGCCAGCAGTCCTCAGACAGGAAACTATGGCTACACCTTC. Protein sequence: CASSPQTGNYGYTF.

The J gene is TRBJ1-5, the V gene TRBV27, with unresolved D. Per the germline V gene, CDR1 is MNHEY and CDR2 is SMNVEV (reference sequence). CDR3 length equals 13 residues. The V gene lost 7 bases and the J gene lost 0 bases, with 7 bases spanning the gap. Here the CDR3 reads CASKLSSNQPQHF. The CDR3, as DNA: TGTGCCAGCAAGTTGAGTAGCAATCAGCCCCAGCATTTT.

This clone has only one observation. The CDR3 reads CASSSGQGVVLYGYTF. As DNA, the CDR3 is TGTGCCAGCAGCTCGGGACAGGGGGTCGTATTGTATGGCTACACCTTC. This chain joins TRBV7-2 and TRBJ1-2; the match to TRBD1 covers 11 bases. The CDR3 loop spans 16 amino acids. Germline CDR1 reads SGHTA; CDR2 reads FQGNSA. V gave up 4 bases and J gave up 5 bases; unmatched junction bases: 9. The full variable domain, its missing parts supplied by reference TRBV7-2 and TRBJ1-2, is GAGVSQSPSNKVTEKGKDVELRCDPISGHTALYWYRQSLGQGLEFLIYFQGNSAPDKSGLPSDRFSAERTGGSVSTLTIQRTQQEDSAVYLCASSSGQGVVLYGYTFGSGTRLTVV.

The CDR3 nucleotides read TGCAGCGAAACCGACAGGACAGGGGAAAAACTGTTTTTT. Its protein is CSETDRTGEKLFF. This chain links TRBV29-1 with TRBJ1-4, with 8 bases fitting TRBD1. Germline trimming cut 7 bases from V and 8 bases from J; bases unmatched to any gene: 9. Germline loops: CDR1 SQVTM, CDR2 ANQGSEA. The CDR3 loop spans 13 amino acids.

V gene TRBV27 combines with J gene TRBJ2-7; D may correspond to TRBD1 or TRBD2 (5 bases each). This CDR3 spans 16 amino acids. V dropped 2 bases and J dropped 3 bases, with 17 bases sitting between them. Germline values: CDR1 MNHEY, CDR2 SMNVEV (reference sequence). DNA of the CDR3: TGTGCCAGCAGTTTAAGGTTTTGGAGCGGACACTACGAGCAGTACTTC. Amino acid sequence: CASSLRFWSGHYEQYF.

The chain links TRBV7-2 to TRBJ2-1, with 11 bases fitting TRBD2. Trimming cost V 1 base and J 7 bases; bases outside gene matches: 3. From germline, CDR1 is SGHTA and CDR2 FQGNSA. The CDR3 runs 15 residues. CDR3 in amino acids: CASSLGVAGGNEQFF. The CDR3 DNA follows: TGTGCCAGCAGCTTAGGGGTAGCGGGGGGGAATGAGCAGTTCTTC.

This chain connects TRBV19 to TRBJ2-1, with TRBD1 as a possible D gene (5 bases). CDR3 length equals 14 residues. Between the trimmed V and J ends, which lost 3 bases and 9 bases, there was a span of 15 bases. Germline V gene sequence: CDR1 LNHDA, CDR2 SQIVND (reference sequence). The CDR3 spells CASSIPGKYGEQFF. The CDR3 coding sequence is TGTGCCAGTAGTATTCCAGGGAAATACGGTGAGCAGTTCTTC.

The V call is TRBV5-1, the J call TRBJ2-2, with 8 bases lining up with TRBD2. This CDR3 contains 16 residues. CDR1 is SGHRS, CDR2 YFSETQ, per germline. The ends lost 4 bases at V and 8 bases at J; junction bases unmatched: 13. In DNA, the CDR3 is TGCGCCAGCAGCCAAGAGCGGGAGTTTGAAATTGGGGAGCTGTTTTTT. Amino acid sequence: CASSQEREFEIGELFF.

The chain is built from TRBV6-1 and TRBJ1-5, with D tentatively TRBD1 (5 bases). The CDR3 has 16 amino acids. Germline V gene lookup returns CDR1 MNHNS and CDR2 SASEGT. V lost 0 bases and J lost 6, with 15 bases in between. CDR3 bases: TGTGCCAGCAGTGAAGCGCTAGGGGTCTCGGGTCAGCCCCAGCATTTT. It specifies CASSEALGVSGQPQHF.

The chain carries TRBV7-6 and TRBJ2-1, with 13 bases matching TRBD2. CDR1 is SGHVS and CDR2 is FNYEAQ in the germline V gene. The CDR3 covers 15 residues. Trimming removed 5 bases from V and 10 bases from J; junction bases left unmatched: 8. The CDR3 spells CASSITSGGAWEQFF. The CDR3 DNA reads TGTGCCAGCAGCATTACTAGCGGGGGGGCGTGGGAGCAGTTCTTC.

The chain joins TRBV14 to TRBJ1-2; the D gene is possibly TRBD1 (6 bases). The CDR3 has 14 amino acids. The germline V gene has CDR1 SGHDN and CDR2 FVKESK. Deletions cut 0 bases from V and 5 bases from J, with 10 bases between. The CDR3: CASSQDLTGYGYTF. The DNA of the CDR3 is TGTGCCAGCAGCCAAGACCTAACAGGGTATGGCTACACCTTC.

V gene TRBV28 combines with J gene TRBJ2-7; D uncertain. Germline CDR1 MDHEN, CDR2 SYDVKM. The CDR3 is 14 amino acids. Deletions cut 6 bases from V and 2 bases from J, with 14 bases between. The CDR3: CASSPPGPPYEQYF. CDR3 coding DNA: TGTGCCAGCAGCCCCCCCGGGCCACCCTACGAGCAGTACTTC.

The chain combines TRBV5-4 with TRBJ2-6; D might be TRBD2 (6 bases). V dropped 3 bases and J dropped 0 bases, with 16 bases sitting between them. The germline V gene has CDR1 SGHNT and CDR2 YYREEE (reference sequence). This CDR3 is built from 18 residues. CDR3 in DNA: TGTGCCAGCAGCTCGGGAGTCCGGGTGTCCTCTGGGGCCAACGTCCTGACTTTC. As protein: CASSSGVRVSSGANVLTF.

The chain combines TRBV9 with TRBJ2-3, with 8 bases identical to TRBD2. CDR1 SGDLS and CDR2 YYNGEE come from the germline V gene. Losses at the gene ends were 9 bases for V and 6 bases for J; bases not matched to a gene: 12. The CDR3 consists of 14 residues. For the CDR3, the DNA is TGTGCCACATCATTGCGGGGGGTCGGGGATACGCAGTATTTT. As protein: CATSLRGVGDTQYF.

The CDR3 DNA reads TGTGCCAGCAGTAGTGGAGACAGCCACACAGATACGCAGTATTTT. Its protein product is CASSSGDSHTDTQYF. The rearrangement joins TRBV7-3 to TRBJ2-3, with TRBD1 as a possible D gene (5 bases). This CDR3 comprises 15 residues. Trimming removed 6 bases at V and 2 bases at J, with 15 bases between. Germline assignment: CDR1 SGHTA and CDR2 FQGTGA.

CDR3 sequence (DNA): TGTGCCAGCAGATCAGGGAGCACTGAAGCTTTCTTT. Protein product: CASRSGSTEAFF. V usage is TRBV21-1 and J usage is TRBJ1-1. TRBV21-1 is assigned pseudogene status. The CDR3 runs to 12 residues.

The rearrangement uses TRBV15 and TRBJ2-2, with D possibly TRBD2 on 6 matching bases. The CDR3 loop spans 15 amino acids. Trimming cost V 0 bases and J 5 bases, with 10 bases left between them. CDR1 and CDR2 from the germline V gene are LNHNV and YYDKDF (reference sequence). The CDR3 nucleotides are TGTGCCACCAGCAGAGACGGGAGTAGGACCGGGGAGCTGTTTTTT. Translating gives CATSRDGSRTGELFF.

This sequence joins TRBV7-9 and TRBJ1-3; D is perhaps TRBD1 (5 bases). Trimming removed 1 base at V and 5 bases at J, with 12 bases between. The CDR3 length is 15 residues. Germline CDR1 and CDR2: SEHNR and FQNEAQ (reference sequence). In DNA, the CDR3 is TGTGCCAGCAGCTTAGGGGGCAGCGGGAGAAACACCATATATTTT. Its protein is CASSLGGSGRNTIYF.

Worth noting for this clone: The same CDR3 arises from other DNA sequences in this sample as well. V usage is TRBV9 and J usage is TRBJ1-2; 12 nucleotides agree with TRBD1. Per the germline V gene, CDR1 is SGDLS and CDR2 is YYNGEE. Germline trimming cut 4 bases from V and 8 bases from J; bases unmatched to any gene: 9. The CDR3 consists of 15 residues. The CDR3 spells CASSYSGQGAGGYTF. The CDR3 bases are TGTGCCAGCAGCTACTCGGGACAGGGGGCGGGGGGCTACACCTTC.

The chain has TRBV30 and TRBJ1-4, with a possible D match to TRBD1 (5 bases). V was clipped by 6 bases and J by 7 bases, with 18 bases between them. The CDR3 is 14 amino acids. Germline V lookup: CDR1 GTSNPN, CDR2 SVGIG (reference sequence). CDR3 sequence reads: CACPRVGEAEKLFF. CDR3 nucleotide sequence: TGTGCCTGCCCTAGGGTGGGGGAGGCTGAAAAACTGTTTTTT.